The 24 T cell receptor beta chains in this list originate from one sample, sequenced in a study of response to subunit inactivated influenza vaccine. MiXCR, applied by TCRdb to the RT-PCR reads, yields one record per CDR3 protein. Here the sample spans 750,000 to 850,000 distinct CDR3 sequences, about a fifth being singletons. This material consisted of PBMCs from blood, taken approximately 5 days after vaccination. Every receptor here comes from a man aged 50 to 59 who received an inactivated influenza vaccine.

V and J are TRBV5-1 and TRBJ2-7; D possibly corresponds to TRBD1 (5 bases). The CDR3 totals 14 residues. The V and J ends lost 4 bases and 0 bases respectively, with 11 bases between them. Germline V gene data show CDR1 as SGHRS and CDR2 as YFSETQ. This chain's CDR3 is CASSNQGGSYEQYF. The CDR3 bases are TGCGCCAGCAGCAACCAGGGTGGCTCCTACGAGCAGTACTTC. The whole variable domain, remainder taken from reference TRBV5-1 and TRBJ2-7, is KAGVTQTPRYLIKTRGQQVTLSCSPISGHRSVSWYQQTPGQGLQFLFEYFSETQRNKGNFPGRFSGRQFSNSRSEMNVSTLELGDSALYLCASSNQGGSYEQYFGPGTRLTVT.

This clonotype was detected a few times. The chain joins TRBV2 to TRBJ1-2; D may be TRBD1 (5 bases). CDR3 length equals 12 residues. V lost 7 bases and J 7 bases, leaving 13 bases between the germline ends. Germline-derived CDR1 and CDR2 are SNHLY and FYNNEI. The CDR3 loop is CASTIGAAGYTF. The CDR3 DNA reads TGTGCCAGCACCATTGGGGCGGCTGGCTACACCTTC.

This clonotype appeared many times. CDR3 sequence: CASSLRAKPQHF. Here the CDR3 DNA reads TGTGCCAGCAGTTTAAGGGCCAAGCCCCAGCATTTT. J is TRBJ1-5 and V is TRBV28; D remains unclear. The germline CDR1 and CDR2 sequences are MDHEN and SYDVKM. Trimming cost V 2 bases and J 8 bases, with 7 bases left between them. The length of the CDR3 is 12 residues. The whole variable domain, remainder taken from reference TRBV28 and TRBJ1-5, is DVKVTQSSRYLVKRTGEKVFLECVQDMDHENMFWYRQDPGLGLRLIYFSYDVKMKEKGDIPEGYSVSREKKERFSLILESASTNQTSMYLCASSLRAKPQHFGDGTRLSIL.

This clonotype has just a few counts. The CDR3, as DNA: TGCGCCAGCAGCCAAGAAACGGCGGGGCGTTCAAATGGCTACACCTTC. Protein product: CASSQETAGRSNGYTF. The chain has TRBV4-3 and TRBJ1-2; possible D gene TRBD1, 5 bases. The CDR3 is made up of 16 amino acids. The ends were cut back, 0 bases at V and 6 bases at J, with 17 bases in the middle. CDR1 is LGHNA, CDR2 YSLEER, per germline.

Many counts were recorded for this clonotype. V gene TRBV7-8 combines with J gene TRBJ2-1, with unresolved D. The germline gives CDR1 SGHVS, CDR2 FQNEAQ. Trimming cost V 3 bases and J 2 bases, with 11 bases left between them. This CDR3 region has 15 residues. The CDR3 nucleotides are TGTGCCAGCAGCTTGGGCAGGCTGACCTACAATGAGCAGTTCTTC. Its translation: CASSLGRLTYNEQFF.

This chain uses TRBV20-1 with TRBJ2-2, with 9 bases that match TRBD2. This CDR3 region has 17 residues. V lost 7 bases and J lost 1; bases outside the gene matches: 13. The V gene's germline CDR1 is DFQATT and CDR2 SNEGSKA (reference sequence). CDR3 nucleotides: TGCAGTGTATCTAGCGGGAACATATACGGGAACACCGGGGAGCTGTTTTTT. Its translation is CSVSSGNIYGNTGELFF.

This chain joins TRBV28 and TRBJ2-3; 10 bases line up with TRBD2. Germline V gene data show CDR1 as MDHEN and CDR2 as SYDVKM. V shed 7 bases and J 0 bases; nucleotides not matched to a gene: 1. CDR3 length equals 14 residues. The CDR3, as DNA: TGTGCCAGCAAACTAGCGGGGAGCACAGATACGCAGTATTTT. Translated, it gives CASKLAGSTDTQYF.

This chain links TRBV2 with TRBJ1-5; D uncertain. Germline-derived CDR1 and CDR2 are SNHLY and FYNNEI. This CDR3 spans 16 amino acids. The V end was cut by 2 bases, the J end by 0 bases, with 11 bases between. The CDR3 coding sequence is TGTGCCAGCAGTGAACAGCTTATCCATAGCAATCAGCCCCAGCATTTT. It encodes CASSEQLIHSNQPQHF.

There are a few counts of this clonotype. This sequence joins TRBV5-6 and TRBJ2-1; 10 positions match TRBD2. V lost 0 bases, J lost 6 bases, and 6 bases stayed unmatched. The CDR3 is 16 residues long. The V gene's germline CDR1 is SGHDT and CDR2 YYEEEE. The CDR3 nucleotides read TGTGCCAGCAGCTTGGGTGTAGCGGGAGGCCCCAATGAGCAGTTCTTC. This encodes CASSLGVAGGPNEQFF.

This clonotype was seen a few times. The V and J genes are TRBV24-1 and TRBJ2-5; D not certain. The germline V and J ends were trimmed by 0 bases and 5 bases, with 6 bases remaining between them. This CDR3 spans 13 amino acids. The germline gives CDR1 KGHDR, CDR2 SFDVKD. This CDR3 is CATSDLDRETQYF. For the CDR3, the DNA is TGTGCCACCAGTGATTTGGACCGTGAGACCCAGTACTTC.

This clonotype was detected ten times or more. The chain uses TRBV20-1 and TRBJ2-1; 9 bases fit TRBD2. The CDR3 is 16 residues long. Germline V gives CDR1 DFQATT, CDR2 SNEGSKA (reference sequence). After removal of 6 bases from V and 12 bases from J, the junction contained 21 bases not matched to a gene. The CDR3 sequence is CSALATPLAGTAAQFF. CDR3 nucleotide sequence: TGCAGTGCCCTCGCTACTCCCCTAGCGGGGACGGCCGCGCAGTTCTTC.

The chain has TRBV27 and TRBJ2-1; D not resolved. Germline CDR1 and CDR2: MNHEY and SMNVEV (reference sequence). The ends were cut back, 2 bases at V and 6 bases at J, with 17 bases in the middle. The CDR3 has 16 residues. CDR3 region: CASSLNLLQFVNEQFF. The CDR3 DNA reads as TGTGCCAGCAGTTTAAATCTTCTACAGTTTGTCAATGAGCAGTTCTTC.

This clonotype was recorded many times. The rearrangement links TRBV7-2 to TRBJ1-5; 8 nucleotides agree with TRBD1. The V gene end was trimmed by 3 bases and the J gene end by 7 bases; junction bases not matched to a gene: 5. Germline V gene lookup returns CDR1 SGHTA and CDR2 FQGNSA. The CDR3 covers 14 residues. This CDR3 is CASSLDRVGQPQHF. In nucleotides, the CDR3 is TGTGCCAGCAGCTTGGACAGGGTGGGGCAGCCCCAGCATTTT.

This clonotype was found many times. The gene calls are TRBV11-2 and TRBJ2-7; unclear D gene. CDR3 size: 18 residues. V was shortened by 0 bases and J by 0 bases, with 18 bases between the two germline ends. Germline V gene data show CDR1 as SGHAT and CDR2 as FQNNGV. This CDR3 reads CASSLDVRRSIFSYEQYF. The CDR3 DNA is TGTGCCAGCAGCTTAGATGTCAGGCGATCCATATTCTCCTACGAGCAGTACTTC.

This clonotype has a handful of counts. The J gene is TRBJ2-5, the V gene TRBV20-1; D is tentatively TRBD1 or TRBD2 (5 bases each). The V end was cut by 3 bases, the J end by 2 bases, with 13 bases between. CDR3 length: 14 residues. Germline CDR1 reads DFQATT; CDR2 reads SNEGSKA (reference sequence). Here the CDR3 reads CSARSGTAQETQYF. DNA for the CDR3: TGCAGTGCTAGGAGTGGGACCGCGCAAGAGACCCAGTACTTC.

This clonotype was counted many times. The V gene is TRBV12-3 or TRBV12-4, the J gene TRBJ2-7; 8 nucleotides line up with TRBD2. The V segment lost 3 bases and the J segment 1 base; nucleotides outside the gene matches: 8. This CDR3 has 16 residues. In nucleotides, the CDR3 is TGTGCCAGCAGTTTCACGCCTAGCGGGCGATCCTACGAGCAGTACTTC. Protein sequence: CASSFTPSGRSYEQYF.

This clonotype is a singleton in its sample. This sequence joins TRBV11-2 and TRBJ2-3; 9 bases are a match to TRBD1. This CDR3 comprises 16 residues. CDR1 and CDR2 (germline): SGHAT, FQNNGV. Trimming took 5 bases from V and 2 from J; bases not matched to a gene: 8. The CDR3 sequence: CASSQTTGGLTDTQYF. The DNA for the CDR3 is TGTGCCAGCAGCCAGACGACAGGGGGTCTCACAGATACGCAGTATTTT.

This clonotype was observed at least ten times. At one end, the junction sequence differs from germline, possibly due to a read error. The chain couples TRBV5-1 to TRBJ2-1; D gene uncertain. There are 15 residues in the CDR3. CDR1 and CDR2 (germline): SGHRS, YFSETQ. CDR3 in DNA: TGTGCCAGCAGTTTACGAGGTGGCTCCTACAATGAGCAGTTCTTC. The encoded protein is CASSLRGGSYNEQFF.

V and J are TRBV12-3 or TRBV12-4 and TRBJ2-5; D is ambiguous. The CDR3 is 13 amino acids. The ends were cut back, 3 bases at V and 2 bases at J, with 7 bases in the middle. CDR3 residues: CASSLQEQETQYF. The CDR3 coding sequence is TGTGCCAGCAGTTTGCAGGAGCAAGAGACCCAGTACTTC.

Only one count was recorded for this clonotype. This chain links TRBV29-1 with TRBJ1-2; possible D gene TRBD1, 6 bases. V lost 7 bases, J lost 6 bases, and 21 bases lay in between. The V gene's germline CDR1 is SQVTM and CDR2 ANQGSEA. This CDR3 contains 14 residues. In DNA, the CDR3 is TGCAGCGCCCCTGTCACTGGGGGCTGGGATGGCTACACCTTC. Amino acid sequence: CSAPVTGGWDGYTF.

The rearrangement joins TRBV25-1 to TRBJ2-6, with D perhaps matching TRBD2 (6 bases). The V and J ends lost 1 base and 0 bases respectively, with 13 bases between them. Germline V CDR1 and CDR2: MGHDK, SYGVNS. The CDR3 has 18 amino acids. In DNA, the CDR3 is TGTGCCAGCAGTGAATCGGGGGTCCCCACCTCTGGGGCCAACGTCCTGACTTTC. Translating gives CASSESGVPTSGANVLTF.

This clonotype has just a few counts. As DNA, the CDR3 is TGTGCCATCAGGACGGACAATGAGCAGTTCTTC. As protein: CAIRTDNEQFF. The rearrangement joins TRBV10-3 to TRBJ2-1; no clear D gene. The CDR3 is 11 amino acids. The V end was cut by 6 bases, the J end by 5 bases, with 5 bases between. Germline V lookup: CDR1 ENHRY, CDR2 SYGVKD.

V gene TRBV7-3 combines with J gene TRBJ1-6; D remains unclear. Germline V gives CDR1 SGHTA, CDR2 FQGTGA. This CDR3 is built from 16 residues. Trimming pared 5 bases from V and 0 bases from J, leaving 11 bases between. The CDR3 loop is CASSQDGSSYNSPLHF. The CDR3 region has the DNA TGTGCCAGCAGCCAGGACGGAAGCTCCTATAATTCACCCCTCCACTTT.

This clonotype has a handful of counts. The chain combines TRBV20-1 with TRBJ2-1, with D tentatively TRBD2 (6 bases). V lost 0 bases and J 6 bases, leaving 18 bases between the germline ends. The CDR3 totals 16 residues. Germline CDR1 reads DFQATT; CDR2 reads SNEGSKA (reference sequence). This chain's CDR3 is CSARDFMTRVLNEQFF. CDR3 DNA: TGCAGTGCTAGAGATTTCATGACTAGGGTTCTCAATGAGCAGTTCTTC.